The text below deals with one T cell receptor (beta chain). As yet, its antigen is unknown. One end of the junction does not line up with germline, which may come from a read error. The germline V gene has CDR1 SNHLY and CDR2 FYNNEI. The CDR3 is 16 residues long. Produced via immunoSEQ multiplex PCR; TCRdb's table is partial and in-frame only. Here the sample spans over 25,000 clones, 65% to 80% being singletons. The entry originates in a study of T cell clonotyping in hematopoietic cell transplantation. For the study at large: Cytoreduction preceded collection of pretransplant recipient samples.

Time point of the sample: recipient sample about 28 days before transplant, after cytoreduction. Findings of the study overall: Pathologically expanded recipient clonotypes increased progressively from day 30 to day 180 as diversity fell. Graft donor and pretransplant recipient Inverse Simpson Index values predicted broader posttransplant TCR diversity.

This clonotype was sampled from a woman aged 25 to 39 with chronic myeloid leukemia. Some clones in this sample may be carry-over from other donors' samples. The rearrangement uses TRBV2 and TRBJ1-4; 8 bases fit TRBD1. The specimen comprised peripheral blood mononuclear cells, sampled before stem cell transplant. The CDR3 DNA follows: TGTGCCAGCAGCGAAGGACAGGGAGCAACTAATGAAAAACTGTTTTTT. The encoded protein is CASSEGQGATNEKLFF.